The clone carrying this T cell receptor beta chain was seen a handful of times. The antigen is undetermined. This entry is derived from a study of PD-L1 blockade in urothelial cancer. Study-wide points: When pretreatment blood TCR clonality was below the median, it predicted better survival.

CDR1 WSHSY and CDR2 SAAADI come from the germline V gene. The CDR3 is 13 amino acids. The V and J ends lost 10 bases and 2 bases, in that order; junction bases with no gene match: 1. Synthetically made TCR analog templates were put into each PCR as spikes. Method: immunoSEQ multiplex PCR; TCRdb's copy keeps in-frame clones and lacks some. Altogether around 71,000 clones are present, around four fifths being singletons, with the ten largest covering more than 6.5%. Noted time point: pretreatment peripheral blood. Sequenced material: PBMCs, taken around atezolizumab (anti-PD-L1) treatment. The sequence was obtained from a man aged 35-49 years with urothelial cancer. The rearrangement uses TRBV10-2 and TRBJ2-1; 11 nucleotides agree with TRBD2. Here the CDR3 DNA reads TGCGCCACGACTAGCGGGGCCTACAATGAGCAGTTCTTC. Translation: CATTSGAYNEQFF.